The 14 T cell receptor beta chains given below trace back to one sample, sequenced in a study of cytomegalovirus exposure and HLA in healthy donors. Both 60 Vbeta primers and 13 Jbeta primers went into the PCR. Assay: immunoSEQ multiplex PCR; the TCRdb copy retains only in-frame clones and omits some. The table lists a few hundred thousand clones, roughly 80% of them singletons. Sequenced sample: PBMCs. The receptors were gathered from a man younger than 40 in good health and CMV-seronegative.

The chain has TRBV7-9 and TRBJ2-5; 8 bases line up with TRBD2. Germline V gene lookup returns CDR1 SEHNR and CDR2 FQNEAQ (reference sequence). The CDR3 spans 14 residues. Unmatched junction bases numbered 7, after V lost 5 bases and J lost 5 bases. The DNA of the CDR3 is TGTGCCAGCAGCACTAGCGGTACCAGGGAGACCCAGTACTTC. It specifies CASSTSGTRETQYF.

The chain combines TRBV7-9 with TRBJ2-1; weak D call: TRBD2 (7 bases). Germline V gene lookup returns CDR1 SEHNR and CDR2 FQNEAQ (reference sequence). V lost 6 bases to trimming and J lost 6 bases, with 18 bases between them. The CDR3 extends over 15 amino acids. The DNA for the CDR3 is TGTGCCAGCAGTCCAGGGGAGGGACGCCCCAATGAGCAGTTCTTC. Translated, it gives CASSPGEGRPNEQFF.

The chain joins TRBV7-9 to TRBJ1-6; the D is unclear. V lost 2 bases to trimming and J lost 7 bases, with 6 bases between them. This CDR3 spans 13 amino acids. In germline, CDR1 is SEHNR, CDR2 FQNEAQ (reference sequence). Written as DNA, the CDR3 is TGTGCCAGCAGCTTATCTCCGAATTCACCCCTCCACTTT. Protein: CASSLSPNSPLHF.

The chain recombines TRBV6-5 with TRBJ1-2; possibly TRBD1 for D (6 bases). V lost 6 bases, J lost 6 bases, and 11 bases lay in between. The CDR3 loop spans 12 amino acids. Looked up from germline, CDR1 is MNHEY and CDR2 is SVGAGI. The CDR3 here is CASSPGVDGYTF. The CDR3 region has the DNA TGTGCCAGCAGCCCAGGGGTGGATGGCTACACCTTC.

The chain carries TRBV6-1 and TRBJ2-7; 9 bases fit TRBD1. The CDR3 extends over 15 amino acids. Germline V lookup: CDR1 MNHNS, CDR2 SASEGT. Trimming removed 5 bases from V and 2 bases from J; junction bases left unmatched: 7. Here the CDR3 DNA reads TGTGCCAGCAGTAAAAGACAGGGGGAAACCTACGAGCAGTACTTC. This codes for CASSKRQGETYEQYF.

The chain combines TRBV7-8 with TRBJ1-4; no clear D. There are 15 residues in the CDR3. Trimming took 5 bases from V and 8 from J, leaving 18 bases between them. Per the germline V gene, CDR1 is SGHVS and CDR2 is FQNEAQ. The CDR3 bases are TGTGCCAGCAGCAAAATGCGGGAAGGTCTGGAAAAACTGTTTTTT. The encoded protein is CASSKMREGLEKLFF.

The chain joins TRBV5-6 to TRBJ2-7; 8 bases are shared with TRBD1. CDR3 size: 14 residues. Germline CDR1 is SGHDT and CDR2 is YYEEEE. J gave up 5 bases and V 2 bases, and 6 bases lay outside the gene matches. This CDR3 is CASSFQDREDEQYF. The CDR3 DNA follows: TGTGCCAGCAGCTTCCAGGACAGGGAAGACGAGCAGTACTTC.

The chain combines TRBV18 with TRBJ2-3; D gene unclear. Trimming removed 6 bases from V and 2 bases from J, with 6 bases in between. The CDR3 is 12 amino acids. Germline CDR1 is KGHSH and CDR2 is LQKENI. The CDR3 spells CASSHYTDTQYF. For the CDR3, the DNA is TGTGCCAGCTCGCACTACACAGATACGCAGTATTTT.

The genes are TRBV7-8 and TRBJ2-2; 12 bases are a match to TRBD2. Germline trimming cut 3 bases from V and 7 bases from J; bases unmatched to any gene: 3. This CDR3 is built from 15 residues. Per germline, CDR1 SGHVS and CDR2 FQNEAQ. This CDR3 is CASSLLAGGLGELFF. CDR3 nucleotide sequence: TGTGCCAGCAGCTTGCTAGCGGGGGGGCTCGGGGAGCTGTTTTTT.

The rearrangement uses TRBV7-2 and TRBJ2-5; 9 positions match TRBD2. TRBJ2-7 explains the end of the DNA better; the J call may be wrong. The CDR3 extends over 16 amino acids. The germline V gene encodes CDR1 SGHTA and CDR2 FQGNSA. The chain's CDR3 is CASSSVGRGGRYEQYF. CDR3 in DNA: TGTGCCAGCAGCTCAGTGGGGCGGGGGGGGCGCTACGAGCAGTACTTC.

The CDR3 sequence is CASSLRDSQGYTF. In DNA form, the CDR3 reads TGTGCCAGCAGCTTGCGAGACAGTCAAGGCTACACCTTC. V gene TRBV7-9 combines with J gene TRBJ1-2, with D tentatively TRBD1 (5 bases). Trimming removed 3 bases at V and 8 bases at J, with 13 bases between. The CDR3 is 13 amino acids. Germline CDR1 reads SEHNR; CDR2 reads FQNEAQ (reference sequence). Drawing the rest from reference TRBV7-9 and TRBJ1-2, the complete variable domain is DTGVSQNPRHKITKRGQNVTFRCDPISEHNRLYWYRQTLGQGPEFLTYFQNEAQLEKSRLLSDRFSAERPKGSFSTLEIQRTEQGDSAMYLCASSLRDSQGYTFGSGTRLTVV.

This chain uses TRBV6-1 with TRBJ2-3; D might be TRBD1 (6 bases). CDR1 and CDR2 from the germline V gene are MNHNS and SASEGT. The CDR3 is 11 residues long. V gave up 7 bases and J gave up 5 bases, with 7 bases separating them. The CDR3 loop is CASTRGDTQYF. As DNA, the CDR3 is TGTGCCAGCACCAGGGGAGATACGCAGTATTTT.

The chain links TRBV2 to TRBJ1-1; 10 positions match TRBD1. The CDR3 has 14 amino acids. V was pared by 5 bases and J by 9 bases, with 9 bases of the junction left unmatched. Germline lookup yields CDR1 SNHLY and CDR2 FYNNEI. CDR3 sequence reads: CASSSLDRGYQAFF. In nucleotides, the CDR3 is TGTGCCAGCAGTTCGCTGGACAGGGGGTATCAAGCTTTCTTT.

The V and J genes are TRBV11-2 and TRBJ2-7, with TRBD2 matching 9 bases. In germline, CDR1 is SGHAT, CDR2 FQNNGV. The CDR3 consists of 14 residues. After removal of 5 bases from V and 3 bases from J, the junction contained 5 bases not matched to a gene. As DNA, the CDR3 is TGTGCCAGCAGCGATTCACTAGCGGGCTACGAGCAGTACTTC. It translates to CASSDSLAGYEQYF.